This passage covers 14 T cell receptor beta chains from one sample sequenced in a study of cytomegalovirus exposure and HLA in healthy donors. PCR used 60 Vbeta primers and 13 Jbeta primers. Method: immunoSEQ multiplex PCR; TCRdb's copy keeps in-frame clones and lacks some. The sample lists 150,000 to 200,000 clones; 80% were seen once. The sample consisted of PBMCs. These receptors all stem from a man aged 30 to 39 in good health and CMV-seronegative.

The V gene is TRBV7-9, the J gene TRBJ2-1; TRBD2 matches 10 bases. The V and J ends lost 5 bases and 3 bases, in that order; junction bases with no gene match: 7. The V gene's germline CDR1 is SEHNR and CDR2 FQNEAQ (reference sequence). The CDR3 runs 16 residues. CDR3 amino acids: CASSLLTSGIYNEQFF. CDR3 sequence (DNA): TGTGCCAGCAGCCTGTTAACTAGCGGGATCTACAATGAGCAGTTCTTC.

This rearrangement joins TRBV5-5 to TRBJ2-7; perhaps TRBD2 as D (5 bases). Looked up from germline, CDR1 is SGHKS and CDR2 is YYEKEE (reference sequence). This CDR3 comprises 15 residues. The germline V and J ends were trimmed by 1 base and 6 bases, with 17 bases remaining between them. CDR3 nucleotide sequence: TGTGCCAGCAGCTTGATATGGGAGAAGGCCCCCGAGCAGTACTTC. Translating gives CASSLIWEKAPEQYF.

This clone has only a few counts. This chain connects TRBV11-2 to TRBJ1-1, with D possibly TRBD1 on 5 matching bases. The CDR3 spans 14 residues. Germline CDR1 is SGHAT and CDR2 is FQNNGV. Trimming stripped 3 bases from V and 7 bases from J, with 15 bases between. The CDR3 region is CASSLTPGVSEAFF. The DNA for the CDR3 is TGTGCCAGCAGCTTGACACCGGGGGTGAGTGAAGCTTTCTTT.

The CDR3 loop is CASTLAGGPYNEQFF. The CDR3 DNA reads TGTGCCAGCACACTAGCGGGAGGGCCCTACAATGAGCAGTTCTTC. V gene TRBV6-6 combines with J gene TRBJ2-1, with 13 bases aligning to TRBD2. CDR1 is MNHNY and CDR2 is SVGAGI in the germline V gene (reference sequence). Trimming at V came to 7 bases and at J to 2 bases, leaving 2 bases not matched to a gene. This CDR3 spans 15 amino acids.

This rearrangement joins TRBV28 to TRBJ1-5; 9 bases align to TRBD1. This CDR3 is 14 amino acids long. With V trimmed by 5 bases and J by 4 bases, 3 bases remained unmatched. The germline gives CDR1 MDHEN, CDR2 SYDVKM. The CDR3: CASSPGTGNQPQHF. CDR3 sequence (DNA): TGTGCCAGCAGTCCCGGGACAGGGAATCAGCCCCAGCATTTT.

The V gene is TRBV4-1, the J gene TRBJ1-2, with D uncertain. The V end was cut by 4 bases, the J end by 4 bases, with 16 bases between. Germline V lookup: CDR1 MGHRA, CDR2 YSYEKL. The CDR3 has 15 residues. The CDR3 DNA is TGCGCCAGCAGCCCCCAGGCCTATCACTTCTATGGCTACACCTTC. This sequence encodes CASSPQAYHFYGYTF.

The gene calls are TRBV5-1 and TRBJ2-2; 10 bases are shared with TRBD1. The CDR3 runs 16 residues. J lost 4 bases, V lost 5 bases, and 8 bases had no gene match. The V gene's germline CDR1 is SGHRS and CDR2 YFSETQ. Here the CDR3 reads CASRGGQGSTTGELFF. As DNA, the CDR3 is TGCGCCAGCAGGGGGGGACAGGGGTCGACCACCGGGGAGCTGTTTTTT.

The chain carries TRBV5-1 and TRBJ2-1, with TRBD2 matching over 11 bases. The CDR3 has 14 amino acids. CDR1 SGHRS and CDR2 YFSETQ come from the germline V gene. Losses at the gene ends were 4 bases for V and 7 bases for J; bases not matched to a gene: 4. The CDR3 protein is CASSTRLAGNEQFF. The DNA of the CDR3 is TGCGCCAGCAGCACCCGACTAGCGGGAAATGAGCAGTTCTTC.

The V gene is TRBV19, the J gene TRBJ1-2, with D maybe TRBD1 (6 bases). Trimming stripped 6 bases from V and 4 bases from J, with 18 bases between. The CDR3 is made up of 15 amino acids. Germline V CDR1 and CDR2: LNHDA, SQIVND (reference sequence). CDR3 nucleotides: TGTGCCAGTAGCCCGGGGGGGGCGCGTGGCTATGGCTACACCTTC. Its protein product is CASSPGGARGYGYTF.

The CDR3 is CAWGVQGVVNQPQHF. CDR3 DNA: TGTGCCTGGGGCGTACAGGGGGTTGTTAATCAGCCCCAGCATTTT. The rearrangement links TRBV30 to TRBJ1-5, with 8 bases identical to TRBD1. Germline V gene lookup returns CDR1 GTSNPN and CDR2 SVGIG (reference sequence). Unmatched junction bases numbered 10, after V lost 5 bases and J lost 4 bases. The CDR3 has 15 amino acids.

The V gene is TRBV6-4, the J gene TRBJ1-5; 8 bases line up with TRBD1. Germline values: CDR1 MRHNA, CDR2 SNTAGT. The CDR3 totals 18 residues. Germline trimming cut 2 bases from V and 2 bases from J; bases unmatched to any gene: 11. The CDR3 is CASSDRGSGGRGNQPQHF. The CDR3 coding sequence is TGTGCCAGCAGTGACCGGGGATCAGGGGGCAGGGGCAATCAGCCCCAGCATTTT.

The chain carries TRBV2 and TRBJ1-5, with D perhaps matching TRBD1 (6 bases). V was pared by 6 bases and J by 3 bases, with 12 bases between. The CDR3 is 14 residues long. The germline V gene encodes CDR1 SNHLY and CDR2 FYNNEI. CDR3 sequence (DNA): TGTGCCAGCAGAGGGGGAGATCTCAATCAGCCCCAGCATTTT. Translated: CASRGGDLNQPQHF.

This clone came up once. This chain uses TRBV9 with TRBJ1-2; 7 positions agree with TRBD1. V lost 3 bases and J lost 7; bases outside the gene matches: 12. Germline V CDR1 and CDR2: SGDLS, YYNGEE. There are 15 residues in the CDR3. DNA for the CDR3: TGTGCCAGCAGCGCCCGATTAACAGGGGTCGGTGGCTACACCTTC. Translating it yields CASSARLTGVGGYTF.

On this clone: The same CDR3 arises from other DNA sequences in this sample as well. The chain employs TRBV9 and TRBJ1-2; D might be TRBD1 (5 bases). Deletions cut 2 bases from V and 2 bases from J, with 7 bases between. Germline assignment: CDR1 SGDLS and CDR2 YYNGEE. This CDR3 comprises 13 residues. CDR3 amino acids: CASSVGGNYGYTF. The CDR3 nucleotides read TGTGCCAGCAGCGTGGGGGGGAACTATGGCTACACCTTC.